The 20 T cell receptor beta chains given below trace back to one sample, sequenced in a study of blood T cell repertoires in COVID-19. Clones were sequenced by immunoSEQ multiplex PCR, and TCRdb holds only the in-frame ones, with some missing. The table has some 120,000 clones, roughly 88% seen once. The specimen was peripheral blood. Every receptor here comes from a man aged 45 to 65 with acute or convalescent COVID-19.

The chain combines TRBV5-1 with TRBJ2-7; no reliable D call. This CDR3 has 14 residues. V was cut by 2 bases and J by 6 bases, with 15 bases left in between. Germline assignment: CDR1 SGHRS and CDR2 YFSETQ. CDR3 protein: CASSFVNGLSEQYF. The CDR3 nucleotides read TGCGCCAGCAGCTTCGTGAACGGTCTCTCCGAGCAGTACTTC.

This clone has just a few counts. CDR3 residues: CASSGLAGNRPVFGEQFF. Here the CDR3 DNA reads TGTGCCAGCAGTGGACTAGCGGGAAATCGCCCCGTATTTGGTGAGCAGTTCTTC. This rearrangement joins TRBV2 to TRBJ2-1; TRBD2 agrees at 11 bases. This CDR3 is built from 18 residues. Trimming at V came to 4 bases and at J to 9 bases, leaving 17 bases not matched to a gene. Germline V gene data show CDR1 as SNHLY and CDR2 as FYNNEI.

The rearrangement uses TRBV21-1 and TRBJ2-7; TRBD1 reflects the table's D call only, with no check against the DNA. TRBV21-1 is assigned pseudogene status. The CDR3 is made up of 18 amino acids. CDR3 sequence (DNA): TGTGCCAGCAGCAAACGAGGACAAGGGGGCGATGGCGGATACGAGCAGTACTTC. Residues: CASSKRGQGGDGGYEQYF.

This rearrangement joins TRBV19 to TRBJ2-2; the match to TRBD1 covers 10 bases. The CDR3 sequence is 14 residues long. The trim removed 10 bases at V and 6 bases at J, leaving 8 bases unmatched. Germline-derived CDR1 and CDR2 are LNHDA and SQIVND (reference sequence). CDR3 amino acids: CAIQSGTGAGELFF. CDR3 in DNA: TGTGCCATCCAGTCCGGGACAGGGGCCGGGGAGCTGTTTTTT.

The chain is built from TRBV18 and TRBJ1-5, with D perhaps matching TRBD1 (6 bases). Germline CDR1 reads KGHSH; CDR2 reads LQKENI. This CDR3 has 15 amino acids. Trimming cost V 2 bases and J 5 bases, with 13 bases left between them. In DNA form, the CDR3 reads TGTGCCAGCTCACCAGGCGGGGGGGCTCATCAGCCCCAGCATTTT. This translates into CASSPGGGAHQPQHF.

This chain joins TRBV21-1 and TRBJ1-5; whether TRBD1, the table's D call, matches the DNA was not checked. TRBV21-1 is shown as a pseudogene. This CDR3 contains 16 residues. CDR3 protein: CASSPEPGDHLRPQHF. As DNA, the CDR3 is TGTGCCAGCAGCCCGGAACCAGGGGACCACCTCCGCCCCCAGCATTTT.

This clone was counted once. The CDR3 spells CASSSIQPNRDTQYF. DNA of the CDR3: TGTGCCAGCTCGTCCATCCAGCCCAACAGAGATACGCAGTATTTT. This chain uses TRBV18 with TRBJ2-3; D gene unclear. This CDR3 region has 15 residues. Germline V gives CDR1 KGHSH, CDR2 LQKENI. Trimming cost V 6 bases and J 5 bases, with 18 bases left between them.

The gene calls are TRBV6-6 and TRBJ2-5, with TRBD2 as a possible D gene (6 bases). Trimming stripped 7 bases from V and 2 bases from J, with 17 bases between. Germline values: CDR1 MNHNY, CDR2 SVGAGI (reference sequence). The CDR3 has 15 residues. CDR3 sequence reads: CASNRAGRGQETQYF. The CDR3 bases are TGTGCCAGCAATCGGGCCGGTCGGGGGCAAGAGACCCAGTACTTC.

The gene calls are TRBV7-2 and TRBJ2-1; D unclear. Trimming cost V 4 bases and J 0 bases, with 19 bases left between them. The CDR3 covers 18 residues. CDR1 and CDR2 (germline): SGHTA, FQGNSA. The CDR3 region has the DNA TGTGCCAGCAGCTATGGGCAGAACCTACGAGACTCCTACAATGAGCAGTTCTTC. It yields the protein CASSYGQNLRDSYNEQFF.

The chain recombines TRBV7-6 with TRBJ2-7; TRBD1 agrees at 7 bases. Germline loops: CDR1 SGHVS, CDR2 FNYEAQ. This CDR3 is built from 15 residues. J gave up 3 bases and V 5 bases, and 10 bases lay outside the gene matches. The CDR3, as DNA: TGTGCCAGCAGCCCCAGACAGGGTTTCGGCTACGAGCAGTACTTC. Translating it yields CASSPRQGFGYEQYF.

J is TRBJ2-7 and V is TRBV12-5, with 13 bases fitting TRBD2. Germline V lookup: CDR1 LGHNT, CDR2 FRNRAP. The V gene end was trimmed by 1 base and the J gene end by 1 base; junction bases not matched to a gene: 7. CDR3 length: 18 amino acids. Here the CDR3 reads CASGLATSGRVWSYEQYF. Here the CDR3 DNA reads TGTGCTAGTGGTTTGGCCACTAGCGGGAGGGTCTGGTCCTACGAGCAGTACTTC. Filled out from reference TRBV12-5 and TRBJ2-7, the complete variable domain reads DARVTQTPRHKVTEMGQEVTMRCQPILGHNTVFWYRQTMMQGLELLAYFRNRAPLDDSGMPKDRFSAEMPDATLATLKIQPSEPRDSAVYFCASGLATSGRVWSYEQYFGPGTRLTVT.

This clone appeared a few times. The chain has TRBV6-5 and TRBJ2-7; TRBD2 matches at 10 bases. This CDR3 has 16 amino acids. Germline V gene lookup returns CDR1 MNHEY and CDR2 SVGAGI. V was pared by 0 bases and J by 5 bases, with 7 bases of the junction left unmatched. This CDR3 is CASSYSFSGRTHEQYF. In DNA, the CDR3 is TGTGCCAGCAGTTACTCGTTTAGCGGGAGGACTCACGAGCAGTACTTC.

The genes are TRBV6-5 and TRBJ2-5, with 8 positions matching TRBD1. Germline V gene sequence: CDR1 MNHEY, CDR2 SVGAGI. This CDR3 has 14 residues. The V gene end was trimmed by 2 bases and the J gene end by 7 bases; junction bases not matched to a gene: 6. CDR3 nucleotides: TGTGCCAGCAGTTACAACAGGGGGGTGGGGACCCAGTACTTC. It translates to CASSYNRGVGTQYF.

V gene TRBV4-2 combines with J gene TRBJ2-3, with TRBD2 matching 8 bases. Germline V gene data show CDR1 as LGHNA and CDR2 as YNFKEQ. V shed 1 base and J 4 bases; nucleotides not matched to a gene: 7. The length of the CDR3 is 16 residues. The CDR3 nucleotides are TGTGCCAGCAGCCAAGGCAGCGGGAGAGGCGCAGATACGCAGTATTTT. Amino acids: CASSQGSGRGADTQYF.

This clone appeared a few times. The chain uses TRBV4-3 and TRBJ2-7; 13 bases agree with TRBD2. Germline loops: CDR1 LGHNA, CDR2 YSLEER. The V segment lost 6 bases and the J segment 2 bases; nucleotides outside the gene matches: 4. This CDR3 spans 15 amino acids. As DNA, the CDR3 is TGCGCCAGCAGTAAACTAGCGGGAGGGGCCTACGAGCAGTACTTC. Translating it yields CASSKLAGGAYEQYF.

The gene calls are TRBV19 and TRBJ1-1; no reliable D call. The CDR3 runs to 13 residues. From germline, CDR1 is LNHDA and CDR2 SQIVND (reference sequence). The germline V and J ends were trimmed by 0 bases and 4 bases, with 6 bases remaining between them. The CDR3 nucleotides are TGTGCCAGTAGTATAGATCGGGGCACTGAAGCTTTCTTT. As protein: CASSIDRGTEAFF.

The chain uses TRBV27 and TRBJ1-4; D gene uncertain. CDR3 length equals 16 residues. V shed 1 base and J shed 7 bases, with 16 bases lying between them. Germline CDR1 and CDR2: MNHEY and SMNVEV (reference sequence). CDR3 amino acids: CASSLWKGGESEKLFF. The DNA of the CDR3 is TGTGCCAGCAGTTTATGGAAGGGCGGGGAAAGTGAAAAACTGTTTTTT.

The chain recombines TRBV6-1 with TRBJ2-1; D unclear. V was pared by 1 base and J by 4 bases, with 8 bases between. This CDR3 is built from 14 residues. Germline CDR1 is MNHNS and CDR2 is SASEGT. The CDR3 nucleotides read TGTGCCAGCAGTGAAGTAAGTAGATACAATGAGCAGTTCTTC. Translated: CASSEVSRYNEQFF.

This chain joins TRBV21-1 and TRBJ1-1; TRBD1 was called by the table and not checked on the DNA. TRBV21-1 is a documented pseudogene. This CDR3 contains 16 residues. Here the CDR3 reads CASGTRQGLRNTEAFF. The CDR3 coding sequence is TGTGCCAGCGGAACACGACAGGGCCTTAGGAACACTGAAGCTTTCTTT.

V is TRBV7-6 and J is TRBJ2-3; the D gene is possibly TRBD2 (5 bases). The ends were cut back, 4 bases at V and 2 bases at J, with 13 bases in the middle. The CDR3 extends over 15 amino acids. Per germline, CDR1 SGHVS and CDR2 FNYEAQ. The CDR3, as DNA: TGTGCCAGCAGCTCAAATAGCGACCCCACAGATACGCAGTATTTT. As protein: CASSSNSDPTDTQYF.